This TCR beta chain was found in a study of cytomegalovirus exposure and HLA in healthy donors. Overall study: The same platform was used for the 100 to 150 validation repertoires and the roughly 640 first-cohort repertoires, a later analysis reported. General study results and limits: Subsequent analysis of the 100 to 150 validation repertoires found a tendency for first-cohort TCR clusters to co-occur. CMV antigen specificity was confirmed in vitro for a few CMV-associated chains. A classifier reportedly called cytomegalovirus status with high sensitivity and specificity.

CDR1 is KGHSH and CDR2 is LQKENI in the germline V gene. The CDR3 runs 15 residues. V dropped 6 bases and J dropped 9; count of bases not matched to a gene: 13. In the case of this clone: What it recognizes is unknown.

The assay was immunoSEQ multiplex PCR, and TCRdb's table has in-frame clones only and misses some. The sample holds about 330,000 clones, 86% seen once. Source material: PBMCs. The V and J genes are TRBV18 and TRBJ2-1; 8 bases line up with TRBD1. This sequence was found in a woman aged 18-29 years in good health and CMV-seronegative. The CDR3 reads CASSQDGQGASEQFF. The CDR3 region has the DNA TGTGCCAGCTCGCAGGACGGGCAGGGGGCGAGTGAGCAGTTCTTC. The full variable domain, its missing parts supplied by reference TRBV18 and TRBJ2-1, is NAGVMQNPRHLVRRRGQEARLRCSPMKGHSHVYWYRQLPEEGLKFMVYLQKENIIDESGMPKERFSAEFPKEGPSILRIQQVVRGDSAAYFCASSQDGQGASEQFFGPGTRLTVL.